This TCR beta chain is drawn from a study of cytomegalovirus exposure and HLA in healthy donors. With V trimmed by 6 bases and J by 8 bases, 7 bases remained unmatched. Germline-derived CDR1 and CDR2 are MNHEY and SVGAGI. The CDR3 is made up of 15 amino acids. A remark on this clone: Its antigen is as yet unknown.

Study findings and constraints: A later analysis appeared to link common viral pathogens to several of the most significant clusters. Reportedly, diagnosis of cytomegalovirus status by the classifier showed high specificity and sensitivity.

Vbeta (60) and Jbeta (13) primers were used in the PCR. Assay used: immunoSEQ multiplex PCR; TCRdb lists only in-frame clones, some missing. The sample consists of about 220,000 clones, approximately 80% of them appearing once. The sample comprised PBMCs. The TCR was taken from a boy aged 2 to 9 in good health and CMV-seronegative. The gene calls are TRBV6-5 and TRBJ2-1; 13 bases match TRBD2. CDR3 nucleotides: TGTGCCAGCAGGGATACGGGACTAGCGGGACATGAGCAGTTCTTC. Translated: CASRDTGLAGHEQFF.